These 27 T cell receptor beta chains came from one sample sequenced in a study of blood T cell repertoires in COVID-19. Clones were sequenced by immunoSEQ multiplex PCR, and TCRdb holds only the in-frame ones, with some missing. Among about 120,000 clones listed, approximately 87% were seen once. Source material: peripheral blood. The origin of the receptors is a woman aged 45-59 years with acute or convalescent COVID-19.

The chain has TRBV27 and TRBJ2-5, with 8 positions matching TRBD2. The junction had 10 bases not matched to a gene; V was cut back by 5 bases and J by 5 bases. Germline-derived CDR1 and CDR2 are MNHEY and SMNVEV (reference sequence). This CDR3 has 15 amino acids. The CDR3, as DNA: TGTGCCAGCAGTACTCCCTCGGGGGGGCGGGAGACCCAGTACTTC. This gives the protein CASSTPSGGRETQYF.

The rearrangement links TRBV9 to TRBJ2-6; D is perhaps TRBD1 (5 bases). Germline assignment: CDR1 SGDLS and CDR2 YYNGEE. The V end was cut by 1 base, the J end by 1 base, with 12 bases between. CDR3 length: 17 amino acids. This chain's CDR3 is CASSVFSRTSGANVLTF. In nucleotides, the CDR3 is TGTGCCAGCAGCGTATTTTCTAGGACATCTGGGGCCAACGTCCTGACTTTC.

V is TRBV7-2 and J is TRBJ1-2, with TRBD1 matching 7 bases. V was pared by 3 bases and J by 8 bases, with 6 bases of the junction left unmatched. Germline-derived CDR1 and CDR2 are SGHTA and FQGNSA. The CDR3 consists of 13 residues. DNA of the CDR3: TGTGCCAGCAGCTTGGGGGACAGCCGAGGCTACACCTTC. Translation: CASSLGDSRGYTF. Variable domain in full (rest from reference TRBV7-2 and TRBJ1-2): GAGVSQSPSNKVTEKGKDVELRCDPISGHTALYWYRQSLGQGLEFLIYFQGNSAPDKSGLPSDRFSAERTGGSVSTLTIQRTQQEDSAVYLCASSLGDSRGYTFGSGTRLTVV.

The chain links TRBV5-6 to TRBJ2-7; D is uncertain. The CDR3 spans 13 residues. Per the germline V gene, CDR1 is SGHDT and CDR2 is YYEEEE. Trimming shortened V by 2 bases and J by 2 bases, and 8 bases separated the two germline ends. CDR3 sequence (DNA): TGTGCCAGCAGCTTTTTAGTGGCCTACGAGCAGTACTTC. It specifies CASSFLVAYEQYF.

The chain links TRBV27 to TRBJ2-7; 11 bases agree with TRBD2. V dropped 6 bases and J dropped 5; count of bases not matched to a gene: 6. CDR3 length: 14 amino acids. The germline gives CDR1 MNHEY, CDR2 SMNVEV (reference sequence). CDR3 region: CASSLGTSGNEQYF. CDR3 DNA: TGTGCCAGCAGCTTGGGGACTAGCGGCAACGAGCAGTACTTC.

This rearrangement joins TRBV2 to TRBJ2-3; 11 bases are a match to TRBD2. Germline V gives CDR1 SNHLY, CDR2 FYNNEI. The V gene end was trimmed by 8 bases and the J gene end by 5 bases; junction bases not matched to a gene: 15. CDR3 size: 17 residues. The CDR3 sequence: CASLDLAGGPRGDTQYF. CDR3 DNA sequence: TGTGCCAGCCTAGACTTAGCGGGAGGGCCTCGTGGAGATACGCAGTATTTT.

This clone was observed a handful of times. The V and J genes are TRBV19 and TRBJ1-1; D perhaps matches TRBD1 (5 bases). The CDR3 consists of 16 residues. The V end lost 5 bases, the J end lost 2 bases, and 18 bases lay between the germline ends. The germline gives CDR1 LNHDA, CDR2 SQIVND (reference sequence). The CDR3 spells CASSRFWADSNTEAFF. The CDR3 DNA is TGTGCCAGTAGTCGGTTCTGGGCAGACAGCAACACTGAAGCTTTCTTT.

The chain links TRBV7-6 to TRBJ1-1; 10 bases map to TRBD1. Germline CDR1 reads SGHVS; CDR2 reads FNYEAQ. The V segment lost 1 base and the J segment 1 base; nucleotides outside the gene matches: 0. There are 15 residues in the CDR3. The CDR3 coding sequence is TGTGCCAGCAGCTTAGGGACAGGGGGGAACACTGAAGCTTTCTTT. Translation: CASSLGTGGNTEAFF.

The rearrangement joins TRBV10-2 to TRBJ2-1; 11 bases line up with TRBD2. V shed 5 bases, J shed 2 bases, and the junction held 2 bases outside the gene matches. The CDR3 extends over 15 amino acids. Germline-derived CDR1 and CDR2 are WSHSY and SAAADI. This CDR3 is CASSPLAGAYNEQFF. CDR3 sequence (DNA): TGCGCCAGCAGTCCACTAGCGGGGGCCTACAATGAGCAGTTCTTC.

J is TRBJ2-1 and V is TRBV5-1, with TRBD1 as a possible D gene (6 bases). CDR1 is SGHRS and CDR2 is YFSETQ in the germline V gene. This CDR3 has 15 residues. Trimming stripped 4 bases from V and 3 bases from J, with 14 bases between. CDR3 bases: TGCGCCAGCAGCCCACCGACAGGAGACTACAATGAGCAGTTCTTC. It codes for CASSPPTGDYNEQFF.

The gene calls are TRBV4-3 and TRBJ2-7, with TRBD1 identical over 7 bases. The length of the CDR3 is 16 residues. CDR1 and CDR2 (germline): LGHNA, YSLEER. V trimming: 3 bases; J trimming: 0 bases; junction bases outside the gene matches: 8. The CDR3, as DNA: TGCGCCAGCAGCCATGATGAAGGGGGCATCTCCTACGAGCAGTACTTC. Protein sequence: CASSHDEGGISYEQYF.

The chain couples TRBV30 to TRBJ1-4; 7 bases map to TRBD1. The V gene end was trimmed by 4 bases and the J gene end by 7 bases; junction bases not matched to a gene: 6. The CDR3 sequence is 13 residues long. Germline values: CDR1 GTSNPN, CDR2 SVGIG (reference sequence). This chain's CDR3 is CAWKGTVSEKLFF. In nucleotides, the CDR3 is TGTGCCTGGAAGGGGACAGTGAGTGAAAAACTGTTTTTT. Complete variable domain (other parts from reference TRBV30 and TRBJ1-4): SQTIHQWPATLVQPVGSPLSLECTVEGTSNPNLYWYRQAAGRGLQLLFYSVGIGQISSEVPQNLSASRPQDRQFILSSKKLLLSDSGFYLCAWKGTVSEKLFFGSGTQLSVL.

The chain is built from TRBV28 and TRBJ2-5; D call uncertain. The V end was cut by 2 bases, the J end by 5 bases, with 15 bases between. CDR3 size: 15 residues. Germline V CDR1 and CDR2: MDHEN, SYDVKM. CDR3 loop: CASSLPAQFGETQYF. The DNA of the CDR3 is TGTGCCAGCAGTTTACCAGCGCAGTTTGGGGAGACCCAGTACTTC.

V and J are TRBV6-2 or TRBV6-3 and TRBJ2-3, with 13 bases aligning to TRBD2. CDR1 and CDR2 (germline): MNHEY, SVGEGT. J gave up 3 bases and V 0 bases, and 12 bases lay outside the gene matches. The CDR3 sequence is 20 residues long. CDR3 nucleotide sequence: TGTGCCAGCAGTTACTCGAATATGGGGGGACTAGCGGGGTCGACAGATACGCAGTATTTT. Protein sequence: CASSYSNMGGLAGSTDTQYF.

J is TRBJ1-5 and V is TRBV7-9; no reliable D call. V lost 5 bases and J 9 bases, leaving 14 bases between the germline ends. The CDR3 is 13 residues long. CDR1 is SEHNR, CDR2 FQNEAQ, per germline (reference sequence). The chain's CDR3 is CASSPNTGGPQHF. The CDR3 coding sequence is TGTGCCAGCAGCCCTAACACCGGCGGGCCCCAGCATTTT.

This chain connects TRBV18 to TRBJ1-1; tentatively, D is TRBD1 (5 bases). The germline V and J ends were trimmed by 8 bases and 4 bases, with 20 bases remaining between them. CDR1 and CDR2 (germline): KGHSH, LQKENI. CDR3 size: 15 residues. This CDR3 is CASQGGQGWSTEAFF. CDR3 in DNA: TGTGCCAGCCAGGGAGGTCAGGGTTGGAGCACTGAAGCTTTCTTT. The full variable domain, its missing parts supplied by reference TRBV18 and TRBJ1-1, is NAGVMQNPRHLVRRRGQEARLRCSPMKGHSHVYWYRQLPEEGLKFMVYLQKENIIDESGMPKERFSAEFPKEGPSILRIQQVVRGDSAAYFCASQGGQGWSTEAFFGQGTRLTVV.

In this sample, this clone turned up a few times. The chain is built from TRBV28 and TRBJ1-2, with D perhaps matching TRBD1 (5 bases). The V gene lost 7 bases and the J gene lost 4 bases, with 16 bases spanning the gap. Per germline, CDR1 MDHEN and CDR2 SYDVKM. This CDR3 region has 14 residues. The CDR3 sequence is CASKTGPAFYGYTF. The CDR3 DNA is TGTGCCAGCAAAACAGGACCCGCATTCTATGGCTACACCTTC.

The V call is TRBV4-1, the J call TRBJ2-1; D possibly corresponds to TRBD2 (5 bases). The length of the CDR3 is 13 residues. Germline V CDR1 and CDR2: MGHRA, YSYEKL. The V end lost 1 base, the J end lost 12 bases, and 13 bases lay between the germline ends. The CDR3 is CASSQGESTWQFF. In DNA, the CDR3 is TGCGCCAGCAGCCAAGGGGAGTCCACATGGCAGTTCTTC.

This chain links TRBV23-1 with TRBJ1-1; TRBD1 agrees at 9 bases. TRBV23-1 has ORF status, its function being uncertain. The junction had 7 bases not matched to a gene; V was cut back by 7 bases and J by 10 bases. The CDR3 has 12 amino acids. CDR3 sequence: CASTYRGRVAFF. DNA for the CDR3: TGCGCCAGCACCTACAGGGGGCGGGTAGCTTTCTTT.

The genes are TRBV7-2 and TRBJ1-5; TRBD1 might be the D (6 bases). The CDR3 totals 15 residues. Deletions cut 5 bases from V and 4 bases from J, with 15 bases between. Germline V gives CDR1 SGHTA, CDR2 FQGNSA. The CDR3 DNA sequence: TGTGCCAGCAGCGAGACAGGCAGGGAAAATCAGCCCCAGCATTTT. Encoded protein: CASSETGRENQPQHF.

The gene calls are TRBV5-1 and TRBJ2-7; TRBD1 matches at 12 bases. The CDR3 loop spans 15 amino acids. The V segment lost 3 bases and the J segment 7 bases; nucleotides outside the gene matches: 8. Germline-derived CDR1 and CDR2 are SGHRS and YFSETQ. CDR3 residues: CASSSTGQGAGEQYF. The CDR3 bases are TGCGCCAGCAGCTCTACGGGACAGGGGGCGGGTGAGCAGTACTTC.

V usage is TRBV5-8 and J usage is TRBJ2-7; 8 bases are shared with TRBD1. CDR3 size: 16 residues. Trimming took 3 bases from V and 5 from J; bases not matched to a gene: 13. Germline assignment: CDR1 SGHTS and CDR2 YDEGEE. CDR3 sequence reads: CASSSGQGRLVHEQYF. DNA of the CDR3: TGTGCCAGCAGCTCCGGACAGGGCAGGTTAGTCCACGAGCAGTACTTC.

The V and J genes are TRBV4-1 and TRBJ2-4; 9 bases match TRBD2. The CDR3 consists of 16 residues. Trimming cost V 1 base and J 5 bases; bases outside gene matches: 6. CDR1 is MGHRA and CDR2 is YSYEKL in the germline V gene. CDR3 residues: CASSQVGGGVQNIQYF. The CDR3 DNA follows: TGCGCCAGCAGCCAAGTTGGCGGGGGGGTTCAAAACATTCAGTACTTC.

This clone showed up just once. The gene calls are TRBV4-1 and TRBJ2-1, with TRBD1 identical over 7 bases. Germline trimming cut 2 bases from V and 4 bases from J; bases unmatched to any gene: 8. The CDR3 has 16 amino acids. The germline gives CDR1 MGHRA, CDR2 YSYEKL. The CDR3, as DNA: TGCGCCAGCAGCCAAAACCGGGACAGCCCGTACAATGAGCAGTTCTTC. It yields the protein CASSQNRDSPYNEQFF.

This clone was found a few times. The CDR3: CASSPMGGGLSGNTIYF. CDR3 nucleotides: TGTGCCAGCAGCCCAATGGGCGGGGGGCTCTCTGGAAACACCATATATTTT. The chain couples TRBV4-2 to TRBJ1-3; D possibly corresponds to TRBD1 (6 bases). V lost 4 bases to trimming and J lost 0 bases, with 16 bases between them. The CDR3 totals 17 residues. CDR1 is LGHNA, CDR2 YNFKEQ, per germline.

The V call is TRBV20-1, the J call TRBJ1-1, with a tentative D call TRBD1 (5 bases). The CDR3 extends over 15 amino acids. V was cut by 3 bases and J by 5 bases, with 19 bases left in between. CDR1 is DFQATT and CDR2 is SNEGSKA in the germline V gene (reference sequence). The CDR3 protein is CSASGQGLIETEAFF. The CDR3, as DNA: TGCAGTGCTAGTGGGCAGGGTTTGATTGAAACTGAAGCTTTCTTT.

V and J are TRBV10-3 and TRBJ1-5; D remains unclear. V lost 7 bases to trimming and J lost 0 bases, with 13 bases between them. Germline V CDR1 and CDR2: ENHRY, SYGVKD. This CDR3 has 15 amino acids. CDR3 residues: CAIKKTDDSNQPQHF. CDR3 coding DNA: TGTGCCATCAAGAAAACAGACGATAGCAATCAGCCCCAGCATTTT.